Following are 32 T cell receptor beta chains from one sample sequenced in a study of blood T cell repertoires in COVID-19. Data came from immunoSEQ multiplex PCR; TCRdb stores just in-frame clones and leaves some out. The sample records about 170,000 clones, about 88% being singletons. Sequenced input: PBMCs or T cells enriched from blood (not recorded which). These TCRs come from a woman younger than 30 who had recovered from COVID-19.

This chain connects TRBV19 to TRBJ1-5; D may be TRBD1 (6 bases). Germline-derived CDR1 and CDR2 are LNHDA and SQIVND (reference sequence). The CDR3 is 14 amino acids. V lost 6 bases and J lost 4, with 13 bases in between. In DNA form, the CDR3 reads TGTGCCAGTAGACGCAACAGGGATAATCAGCCCCAGCATTTT. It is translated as CASRRNRDNQPQHF.

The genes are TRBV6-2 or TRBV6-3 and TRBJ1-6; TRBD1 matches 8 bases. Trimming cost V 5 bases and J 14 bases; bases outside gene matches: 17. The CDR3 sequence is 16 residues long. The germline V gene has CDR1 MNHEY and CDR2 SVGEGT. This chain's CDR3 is CASSPTVDREEPSLHF. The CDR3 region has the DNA TGTGCCAGCAGTCCGACCGTGGACAGGGAAGAGCCCTCCCTCCACTTT.

In nucleotides, the CDR3 is TGTGCCAGCAGGTTTGGGGGACAGGGAACGCCCCAGCATTTT. Residues: CASRFGGQGTPQHF. This chain connects TRBV28 to TRBJ1-5; TRBD1 agrees at 9 bases. Germline V lookup: CDR1 MDHEN, CDR2 SYDVKM. V was pared by 6 bases and J by 9 bases, with 9 bases of the junction left unmatched. The CDR3 consists of 14 residues.

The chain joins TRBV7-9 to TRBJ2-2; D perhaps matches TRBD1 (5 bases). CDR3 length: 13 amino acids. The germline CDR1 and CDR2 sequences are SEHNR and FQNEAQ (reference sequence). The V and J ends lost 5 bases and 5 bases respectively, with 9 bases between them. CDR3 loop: CASSPQGTGELFF. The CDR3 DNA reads TGTGCCAGCAGCCCGCAGGGTACCGGGGAGCTGTTTTTT.

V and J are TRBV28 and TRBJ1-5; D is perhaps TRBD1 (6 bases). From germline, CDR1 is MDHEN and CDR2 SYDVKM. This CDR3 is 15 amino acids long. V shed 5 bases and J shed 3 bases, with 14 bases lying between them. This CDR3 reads CASSKGQFPNQPQHF. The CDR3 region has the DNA TGTGCCAGCAGTAAAGGACAGTTCCCCAATCAGCCCCAGCATTTT.

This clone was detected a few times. The CDR3 region is CASSGQADQPQHF. CDR3 sequence (DNA): TGTGCCAGCAGTGGACAGGCCGATCAGCCCCAGCATTTT. The chain is built from TRBV6-2 or TRBV6-3 and TRBJ1-5, with 7 positions matching TRBD1. Germline V gene lookup returns CDR1 MNHEY and CDR2 SVGEGT. This CDR3 has 13 residues. V shed 5 bases, J shed 5 bases, and the junction held 3 bases outside the gene matches.

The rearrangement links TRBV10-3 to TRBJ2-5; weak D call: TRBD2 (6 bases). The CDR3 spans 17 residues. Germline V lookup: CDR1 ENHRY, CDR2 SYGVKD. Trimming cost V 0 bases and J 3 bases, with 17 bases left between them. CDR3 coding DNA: TGTGCCATCAGTGAGTCATTAGGTCGGGAGAATAAAGAGACCCAGTACTTC. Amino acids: CAISESLGRENKETQYF.

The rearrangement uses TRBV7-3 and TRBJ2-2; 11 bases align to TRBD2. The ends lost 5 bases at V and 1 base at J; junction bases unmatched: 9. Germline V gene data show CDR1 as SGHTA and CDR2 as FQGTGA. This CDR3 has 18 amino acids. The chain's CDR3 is CASSTGTSGVLNTGELFF. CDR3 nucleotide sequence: TGTGCCAGCAGCACCGGGACTAGCGGAGTTCTGAACACCGGGGAGCTGTTTTTT.

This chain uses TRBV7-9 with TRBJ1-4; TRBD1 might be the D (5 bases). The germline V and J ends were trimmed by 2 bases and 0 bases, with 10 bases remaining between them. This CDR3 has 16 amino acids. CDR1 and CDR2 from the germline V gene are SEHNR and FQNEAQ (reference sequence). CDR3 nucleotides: TGTGCCAGCAGCTTACCCGACAGCGCAACTAATGAAAAACTGTTTTTT. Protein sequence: CASSLPDSATNEKLFF.

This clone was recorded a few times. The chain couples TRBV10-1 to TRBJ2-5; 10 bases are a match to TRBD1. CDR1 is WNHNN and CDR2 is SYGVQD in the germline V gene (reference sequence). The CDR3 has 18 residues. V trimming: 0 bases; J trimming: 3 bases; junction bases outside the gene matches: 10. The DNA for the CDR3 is TGCGCCAGCAGTGAGTCCCCTCCGACAGGGGGCGTGGAAGAGACCCAGTACTTC. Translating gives CASSESPPTGGVEETQYF.

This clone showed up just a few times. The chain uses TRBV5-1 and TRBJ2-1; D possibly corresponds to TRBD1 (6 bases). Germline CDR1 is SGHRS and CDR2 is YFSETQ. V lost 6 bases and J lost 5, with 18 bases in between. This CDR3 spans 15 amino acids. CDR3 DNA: TGCGCCAGCAACGAGTTAGGGGGAAGTCACAATGAGCAGTTCTTC. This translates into CASNELGGSHNEQFF.

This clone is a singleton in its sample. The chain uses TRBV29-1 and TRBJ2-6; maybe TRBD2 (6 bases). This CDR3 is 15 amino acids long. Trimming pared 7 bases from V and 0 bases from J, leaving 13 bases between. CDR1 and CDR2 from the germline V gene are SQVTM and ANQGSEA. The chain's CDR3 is CSARSGDSGANVLTF. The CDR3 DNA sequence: TGCAGCGCCCGGTCGGGGGACTCTGGGGCCAACGTCCTGACTTTC.

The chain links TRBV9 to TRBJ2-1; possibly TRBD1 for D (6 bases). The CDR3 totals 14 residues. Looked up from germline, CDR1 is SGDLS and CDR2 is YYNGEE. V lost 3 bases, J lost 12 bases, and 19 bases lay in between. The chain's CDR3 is CASSEGGPQVRQFF. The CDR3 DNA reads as TGTGCCAGCAGCGAAGGGGGACCACAAGTACGGCAGTTCTTC. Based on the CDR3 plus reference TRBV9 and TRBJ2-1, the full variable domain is DSGVTQTPKHLITATGQRVTLRCSPRSGDLSVYWYQQSLDQGLQFLIQYYNGEERAKGNILERFSAQQFPDLHSELNLSSLELGDSALYFCASSEGGPQVRQFFGPGTRLTVL.

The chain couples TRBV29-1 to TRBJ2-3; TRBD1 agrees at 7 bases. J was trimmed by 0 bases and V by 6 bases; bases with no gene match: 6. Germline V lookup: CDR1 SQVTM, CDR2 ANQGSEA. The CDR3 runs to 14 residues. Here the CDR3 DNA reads TGCAGCGTCCCCCGGACAGGCAGCACAGATACGCAGTATTTT. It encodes CSVPRTGSTDTQYF.

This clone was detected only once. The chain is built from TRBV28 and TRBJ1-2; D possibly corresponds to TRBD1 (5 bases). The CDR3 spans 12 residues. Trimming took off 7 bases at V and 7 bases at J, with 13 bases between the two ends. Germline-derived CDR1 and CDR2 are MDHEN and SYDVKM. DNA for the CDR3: TGTGCCAGCACCGGCGGGGGGGGTGGCTACACCTTC. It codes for CASTGGGGGYTF.

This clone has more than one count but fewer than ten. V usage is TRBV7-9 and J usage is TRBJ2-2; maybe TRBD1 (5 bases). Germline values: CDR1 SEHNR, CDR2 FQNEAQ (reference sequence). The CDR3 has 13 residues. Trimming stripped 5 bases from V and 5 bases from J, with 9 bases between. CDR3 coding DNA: TGTGCCAGCAGCACCCAGGGAACCGGGGAGCTGTTTTTT. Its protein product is CASSTQGTGELFF.

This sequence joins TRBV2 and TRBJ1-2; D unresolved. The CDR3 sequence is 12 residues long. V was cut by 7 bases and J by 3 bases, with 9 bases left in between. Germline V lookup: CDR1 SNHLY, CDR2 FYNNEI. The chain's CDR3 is CASTQAYYGYTF. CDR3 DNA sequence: TGTGCCAGCACGCAGGCTTACTATGGCTACACCTTC. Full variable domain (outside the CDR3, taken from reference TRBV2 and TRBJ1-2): EPEVTQTPSHQVTQMGQEVILRCVPISNHLYFYWYRQILGQKVEFLVSFYNNEISEKSEIFDDQFSVERPDGSNFTLKIRSTKLEDSAMYFCASTQAYYGYTFGSGTRLTVV.

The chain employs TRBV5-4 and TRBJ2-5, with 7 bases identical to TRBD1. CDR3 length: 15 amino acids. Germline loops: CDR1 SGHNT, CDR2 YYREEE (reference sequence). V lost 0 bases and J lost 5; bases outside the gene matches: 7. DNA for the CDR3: TGTGCCAGCAGCTTGGGCCACAGGGGATCGGAGACCCAGTACTTC. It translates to CASSLGHRGSETQYF.

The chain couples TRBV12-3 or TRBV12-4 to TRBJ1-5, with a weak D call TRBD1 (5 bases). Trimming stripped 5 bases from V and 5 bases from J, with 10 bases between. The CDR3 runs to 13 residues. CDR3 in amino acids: CASSLQVDQPQHF. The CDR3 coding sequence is TGTGCCAGCAGTCTACAGGTCGATCAGCCCCAGCATTTT.

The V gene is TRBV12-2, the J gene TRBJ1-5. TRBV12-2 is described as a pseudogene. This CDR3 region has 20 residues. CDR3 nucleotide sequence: TGTGCAAGTCGCTTAGGTGGGGGGGAGGACCTTCGCTATAGCAATCAGCCCCAGCATTTT. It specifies CASRLGGGEDLRYSNQPQHF.

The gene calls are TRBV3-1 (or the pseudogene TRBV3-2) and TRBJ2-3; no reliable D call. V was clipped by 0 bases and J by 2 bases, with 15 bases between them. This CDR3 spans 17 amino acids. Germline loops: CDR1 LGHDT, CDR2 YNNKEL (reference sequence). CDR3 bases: TGTGCCAGCAGCCAAGACGGCCCCGTTGGGCTCACAGATACGCAGTATTTT. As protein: CASSQDGPVGLTDTQYF.

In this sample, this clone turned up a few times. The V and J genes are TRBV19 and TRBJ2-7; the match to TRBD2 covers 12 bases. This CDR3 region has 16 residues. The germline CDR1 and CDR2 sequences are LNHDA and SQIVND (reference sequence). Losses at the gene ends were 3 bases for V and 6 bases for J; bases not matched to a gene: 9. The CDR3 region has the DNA TGTGCCAGTAGTATCTCACCGACTAGCGGGAGACCCGAGCAGTACTTC. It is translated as CASSISPTSGRPEQYF.

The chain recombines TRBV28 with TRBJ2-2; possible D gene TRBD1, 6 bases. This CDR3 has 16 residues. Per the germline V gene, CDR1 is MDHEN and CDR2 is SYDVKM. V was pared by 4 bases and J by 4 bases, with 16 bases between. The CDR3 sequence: CASSSPDSRGTGELFF. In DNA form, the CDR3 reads TGTGCCAGCAGTTCCCCGGACAGCCGCGGCACCGGGGAGCTGTTTTTT.

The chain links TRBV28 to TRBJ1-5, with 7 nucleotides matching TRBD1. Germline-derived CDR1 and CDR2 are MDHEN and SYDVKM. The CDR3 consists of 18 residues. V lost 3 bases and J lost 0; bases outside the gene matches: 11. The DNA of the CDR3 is TGTGCCAGCAGTTTCCCGGGACAGCAAACTTATAGCAATCAGCCCCAGCATTTT. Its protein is CASSFPGQQTYSNQPQHF.

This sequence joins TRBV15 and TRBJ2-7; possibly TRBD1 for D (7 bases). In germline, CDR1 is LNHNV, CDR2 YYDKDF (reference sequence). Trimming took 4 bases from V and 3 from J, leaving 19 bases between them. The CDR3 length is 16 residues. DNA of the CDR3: TGTGCCACCAGCATGGGAGGACAGGCATCGAGCTACGAGCAGTACTTC. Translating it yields CATSMGGQASSYEQYF.

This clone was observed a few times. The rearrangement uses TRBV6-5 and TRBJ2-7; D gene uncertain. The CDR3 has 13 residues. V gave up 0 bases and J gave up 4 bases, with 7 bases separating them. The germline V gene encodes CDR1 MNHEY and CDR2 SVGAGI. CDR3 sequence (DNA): TGTGCCAGCAGTTACTCTGCGAATTACGAGCAGTACTTC. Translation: CASSYSANYEQYF.

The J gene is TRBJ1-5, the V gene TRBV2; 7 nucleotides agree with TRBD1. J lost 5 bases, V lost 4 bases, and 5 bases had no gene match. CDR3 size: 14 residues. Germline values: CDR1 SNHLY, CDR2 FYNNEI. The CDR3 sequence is CASSGQGWYQPQHF. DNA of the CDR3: TGTGCCAGCAGTGGACAGGGTTGGTATCAGCCCCAGCATTTT.

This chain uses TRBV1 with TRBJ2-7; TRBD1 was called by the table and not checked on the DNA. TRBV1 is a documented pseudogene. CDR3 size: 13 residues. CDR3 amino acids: CTSSPKGAQKQYF. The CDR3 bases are TGCACCAGCAGCCCCAAAGGGGCCCAAAAGCAGTACTTC.

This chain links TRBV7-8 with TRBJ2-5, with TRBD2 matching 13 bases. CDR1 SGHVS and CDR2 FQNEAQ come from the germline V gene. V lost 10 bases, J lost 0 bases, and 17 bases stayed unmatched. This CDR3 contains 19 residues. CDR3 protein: CATHLGLAGLDLYQETQYF. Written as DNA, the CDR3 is TGTGCCACCCACCTGGGACTAGCGGGGCTAGATTTGTACCAAGAGACCCAGTACTTC.

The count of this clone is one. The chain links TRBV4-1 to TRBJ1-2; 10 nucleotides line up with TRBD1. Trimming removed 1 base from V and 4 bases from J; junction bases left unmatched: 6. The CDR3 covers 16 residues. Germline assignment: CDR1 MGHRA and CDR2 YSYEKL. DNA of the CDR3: TGCGCCAGCAGCCAAGTTAACCGGGACAGGGGCTATGGCTACACCTTC. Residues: CASSQVNRDRGYGYTF.

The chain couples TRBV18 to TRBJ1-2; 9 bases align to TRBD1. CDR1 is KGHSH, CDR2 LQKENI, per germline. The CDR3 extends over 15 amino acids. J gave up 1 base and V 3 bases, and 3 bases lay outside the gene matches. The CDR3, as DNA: TGTGCCAGCTCACCGGACAGGGGTGTTAACTATGGCTACACCTTC. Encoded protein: CASSPDRGVNYGYTF.

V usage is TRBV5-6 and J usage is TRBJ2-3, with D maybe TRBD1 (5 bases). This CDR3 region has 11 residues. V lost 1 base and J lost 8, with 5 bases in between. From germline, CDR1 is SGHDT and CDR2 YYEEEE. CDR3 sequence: CASSLQGTQYF. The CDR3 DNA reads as TGTGCCAGCAGCTTGCAGGGTACGCAGTATTTT.